This note documents a single T cell receptor beta chain sequence. The CDR3 sequence is 16 residues long. The germline V gene encodes CDR1 GTSNPN and CDR2 SVGIG (reference sequence). V was clipped by 2 bases and J by 0 bases; unmatched bases: 8. This entry comes from a study of cytomegalovirus exposure and HLA in healthy donors. PCR used 60 Vbeta primers and 13 Jbeta primers. Assay: immunoSEQ multiplex PCR; the TCRdb copy retains only in-frame clones and omits some. The sample consists of some 40,000 clones, around 82% of them appearing once. The chain employs TRBV30 and TRBJ2-7; 9 nucleotides align to TRBD2. This clonotype originated in a woman between 18 and 29 years old in good health and CMV-seropositive. The sample was PBMCs. In DNA form, the CDR3 reads TGTGCCTGGAGTTCTTTAGCGGGAGTTAACTCCTACGAGCAGTACTTC. Protein sequence: CAWSSLAGVNSYEQYF.